This T cell receptor beta chain was captured by sequencing in a study of T cells after yellow fever vaccination. TCRdb itself ran the 5' RACE reads through MiXCR, one entry per CDR3 protein. The repertoire has under 300,000 distinct CDR3 sequences, 6.9% of them found once; the top ten carry over 0.65%. V was clipped by 7 bases and J by 0 bases, with 19 bases between them. Looked up from germline, CDR1 is LNHDA and CDR2 is SQIVND (reference sequence). This CDR3 is 17 amino acids long. This clonotype was seen a handful of times. Its antigen remains unknown. Points from the study as a whole: Subsequent to the booster, the majority of primary-vaccination clones reappeared (around 96% CD4, approximately 90% CD8).

The sample was CD4+ T cells sorted from PBMCs, taken 15 days after the yellow fever booster vaccination. J is TRBJ2-4 and V is TRBV19; D might be TRBD1 or TRBD2, each matching 5 bases. The receptor was derived from a man aged 30 to 45 who received the YFV17D yellow fever vaccine. The chain's CDR3 is CASNPGTAYLAKNIQYF. In DNA form, the CDR3 reads TGTGCCAGTAACCCAGGGACGGCGTATTTAGCCAAAAACATTCAGTACTTC.